This TCR beta chain emerged from a study of tumor and adjacent non-tumor tissue in lung cancer (dated by TCRdb to 2016 to 2019). In the study overall: By cancer type, the cohort comprised eleven to twelve adenocarcinoma patients, 2 squamous cell carcinoma patients and 1 small cell lung cancer patient. The study compared bulk TCRbeta repertoires from lung tumor tissue and matched distant non-tumor lung tissue of approximately 14 lung cancer patients. The roughly 15 patients were aged roughly 30 to 85 years, included 10 men and 5 women, and had TNM stage I to III disease. For each patient, one tumor sample and one normal lung sample were taken, giving thirty paired specimens that underwent TCRbeta CDR3 sequencing. A total of some 130 million productive TCRbeta reads were generated by sequencing, corresponding to an average of around 4 million reads per sample.

This clonotype was seen at least ten times. This clone's antigen is unknown. No much larger clone exists at a distance of one base, and base qualities are not known. RNA was extracted from bulk unsorted tissue and checked for quality with a NanoDrop ND-1000 and an Agilent 2100. Distant non-tumor tissue taken more than 3 cm from the tumor edge was used as the normal lung sample. All donors had newly diagnosed lung cancer, had not received prior chemotherapy, and were admitted for thoracic surgery in China between August and November 2014. The study excluded patients who had received radiotherapy or chemotherapy before or who had another cancer at the same time. Surgical tissue pieces of about 1-2.3 cm3 were preserved in RNAlater solution and were kept at -80 degrees C until use. General study outcomes and caveats: Peripheral blood was not sequenced, so blood TCRbeta repertoires were not examined in the lung cancer patients of the study. Neither the sequencing platform nor unique molecular identifiers are mentioned in the methods. TCR diversity was significantly higher in younger patients, and higher tumor TCR diversity was associated with shorter overall and disease-free survival. Significantly higher TCR diversity (inverse Simpson) was observed in tumor tissue than in normal lung tissue (around 450 vs 150, P = 0.0075, Mann-Whitney U test). Only approximately 14 patients were included in the cohort, and the need for larger samples and more detailed clinical data was noted by the authors. A significantly larger cumulative share of the repertoire was made up by the top 100 clones in normal lung than in tumor tissue.

Libraries were made using multiplex PCR. Sequencing was carried out with an Illumina HiSeq 2500. TCRbeta libraries were constructed through three rounds of nested PCR with primers (Table S4) according to protocols adapted from ARM-PCR. Before sequencing, PCR products of 200-500 bp were cut from the gel and purified using the QIAquick gel extraction kit. Processing in the source paper ran as follows. Reads were cleaned with Trimmomatic, merged with FLASH into complete CDR3 sequences, and assigned to V(D)J germline segments with MiTCR. Clonal diversity was calculated as the inverse Simpson's index using VDJtools. A read counted as productive if the sequence was in-frame and lacked a premature stop codon. Using fastp trimming at Q25 and MiXCR clonotype assembly, TCRdb reanalyzed the public sequencing data and kept in-frame beta chains. Rows with a matching CDR3 protein are joined into one entry that keeps the most common DNA and genes. The V and J calls were determined by TCRdb, not by the authors. For this sample the table gives 45,000 to 65,000 distinct CDR3 sequences, of which about 70% were detected only once. The top ten clones comprise 23% of the sample.

V is pared back by 4 bases and J by 2 bases, with 12 bases lying between the germline termini. There are 14 amino acids in the CDR3, from cysteine to phenylalanine inclusive. The entry retains the CDR3 DNA only, 42 bases that are in frame from base 1. The germline V gene sets CDR1 to SGHRS and CDR2 to YFSETQ. This receptor was taken from a woman aged 55-69 years with non-small cell lung cancer. The chain links TRBV5-1 with TRBJ1-1; the D gene lacks a confident call. The specimen sequenced was distant non-tumor lung tissue. The nucleotide sequence is given as TGCGCCAGCAGCCCACGGACGGATAACACTGAAGCTTTCTTT. Translated, this is CASSPRTDNTEAFF.